The 7 T cell receptor beta chains presented below share a single source sample, sequenced in a study of T cells in Graves' hyperthyroidism and ophthalmopathy. There were TCR beta CDR3 regions amplified from RNA transcripts. The TCR CDR3 was amplified in a first-round RT-PCR using the HTBI primer set. One entry per CDR3 protein, called by TCRdb with MiXCR from the multiplex PCR reads. The table lists about 640,000 distinct CDR3 sequences, about 14% of them singletons, with 9.5% to 15% in the top ten. Sequencing was done on a sample of blood. These receptors all stem from a woman aged 45-65 years with Graves' ophthalmopathy.

This clonotype was seen ten or more times. The CDR3 loop is CASSLGQGAAGYTF. The CDR3 DNA is TGCGCCAGCAGCTTGGGGCAGGGGGCGGCTGGCTACACCTTC. The genes are TRBV5-1 and TRBJ1-2; TRBD1 agrees at 8 bases. The CDR3 runs 14 residues. The V gene's germline CDR1 is SGHRS and CDR2 YFSETQ. Trimming cost V 0 bases and J 7 bases; bases outside gene matches: 5.

This clonotype appeared many times. This chain links TRBV18 with TRBJ1-1, with D unresolved. Germline V CDR1 and CDR2: KGHSH, LQKENI. The CDR3 consists of 13 residues. Trimming cost V 3 bases and J 3 bases, with 8 bases left between them. The CDR3 DNA reads TGTGCCAGCTCACCGGTCGGTGACACTGAAGCTTTCTTT. This translates into CASSPVGDTEAFF.

This clonotype was detected only a few times. J is TRBJ2-7 and V is TRBV19; D gene unclear. Per germline, CDR1 LNHDA and CDR2 SQIVND (reference sequence). V shed 3 bases and J shed 3 bases, with 9 bases lying between them. This CDR3 has 13 residues. As DNA, the CDR3 is TGTGCCAGTAGTATGAACACGGACTACGAGCAGTACTTC. Translation: CASSMNTDYEQYF.

The chain combines TRBV19 with TRBJ2-7; D assignment may be TRBD1 or TRBD2 (5 bases each). The germline V gene encodes CDR1 LNHDA and CDR2 SQIVND (reference sequence). V dropped 0 bases and J dropped 0 bases, with 9 bases sitting between them. There are 15 residues in the CDR3. Here the CDR3 DNA reads TGTGCCAGTAGTATAGAAGCAGGGAGCTCCTACGAGCAGTACTTC. It is translated as CASSIEAGSSYEQYF.

This clonotype occurred many times. The V call is TRBV7-9, the J call TRBJ1-1; 7 bases are a match to TRBD1. Germline V gives CDR1 SEHNR, CDR2 FQNEAQ (reference sequence). V shed 5 bases and J 6 bases; nucleotides not matched to a gene: 12. This CDR3 has 15 residues. CDR3: CASSDLAGGLSEAFF. The CDR3 DNA reads as TGTGCCAGCAGCGACCTTGCAGGGGGTTTGTCTGAAGCTTTCTTT. Combining the CDR3 with reference TRBV7-9 and TRBJ1-1 gives the whole variable domain DTGVSQNPRHKITKRGQNVTFRCDPISEHNRLYWYRQTLGQGPEFLTYFQNEAQLEKSRLLSDRFSAERPKGSFSTLEIQRTEQGDSAMYLCASSDLAGGLSEAFFGQGTRLTVV.

This chain uses TRBV20-1 with TRBJ1-5; TRBD1 matches at 7 bases. Germline V gene data show CDR1 as DFQATT and CDR2 as SNEGSKA (reference sequence). The V and J ends lost 4 bases and 7 bases, in that order; junction bases with no gene match: 13. The CDR3 has 15 residues. CDR3 region: CSATRTGWSEQPQHF. CDR3 sequence (DNA): TGCAGTGCTACCCGGACAGGCTGGTCTGAACAGCCCCAGCATTTT.

This clonotype appeared many times. The chain couples TRBV27 to TRBJ1-5; the D gene is possibly TRBD1 (5 bases). Germline values: CDR1 MNHEY, CDR2 SMNVEV (reference sequence). The CDR3 consists of 14 residues. Trimming removed 0 bases at V and 9 bases at J, with 12 bases between. CDR3 amino acids: CASSLSAGLRPQHF. CDR3 nucleotides: TGTGCCAGCAGTTTATCGGCAGGGTTGCGGCCCCAGCATTTT.